This record concerns one TCR beta chain sequence. The data were obtained in a study of cytomegalovirus exposure and HLA in healthy donors. Both 60 Vbeta primers and 13 Jbeta primers went into the PCR. TCRdb's copy holds only in-frame clones and misses some; the assay was immunoSEQ multiplex PCR. The sample shows about 180,000 clones, 81% of them seen only once. Trimming at V came to 10 bases and at J to 4 bases, leaving 4 bases not matched to a gene. From germline, CDR1 is LNHNV and CDR2 YYDKDF (reference sequence). CDR3 length: 12 amino acids. The sample taken for sequencing was PBMCs. This clonotype was sampled from a woman aged 18-30 years in good health and CMV-seropositive. This chain uses TRBV15 with TRBJ1-5; 7 bases align to TRBD1. The CDR3 is CAIGTANQPQHF. In DNA form, the CDR3 reads TGTGCCATCGGGACAGCAAATCAGCCCCAGCATTTT.